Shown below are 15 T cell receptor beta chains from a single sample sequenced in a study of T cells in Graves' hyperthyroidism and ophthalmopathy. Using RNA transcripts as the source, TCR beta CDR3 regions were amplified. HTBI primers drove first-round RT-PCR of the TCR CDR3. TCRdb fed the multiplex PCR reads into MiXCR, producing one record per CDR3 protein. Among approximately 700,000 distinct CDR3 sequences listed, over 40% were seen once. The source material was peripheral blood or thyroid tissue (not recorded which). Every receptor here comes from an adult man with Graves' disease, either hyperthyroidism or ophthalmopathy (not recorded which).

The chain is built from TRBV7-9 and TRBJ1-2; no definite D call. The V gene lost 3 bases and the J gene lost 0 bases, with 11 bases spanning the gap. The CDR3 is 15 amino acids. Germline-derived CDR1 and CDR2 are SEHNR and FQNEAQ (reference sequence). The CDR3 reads CASSLAGQSNYGYTF. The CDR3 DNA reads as TGTGCCAGCAGCTTGGCCGGGCAGTCTAACTATGGCTACACCTTC.

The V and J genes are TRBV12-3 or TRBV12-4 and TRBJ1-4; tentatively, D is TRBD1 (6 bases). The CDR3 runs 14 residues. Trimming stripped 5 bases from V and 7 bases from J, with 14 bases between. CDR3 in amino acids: CASSEQGGGEKLFF. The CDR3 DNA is TGTGCCAGCAGTGAACAGGGTGGGGGTGAAAAACTGTTTTTT.

CDR3 protein: CASSSPMGSNTGELFF. The CDR3, as DNA: TGTGCCAGCAGCTCCCCCATGGGCTCGAACACCGGGGAGCTGTTTTTT. This chain joins TRBV7-8 and TRBJ2-2, with unresolved D. The CDR3 is 16 residues long. Trimming removed 4 bases at V and 0 bases at J, with 12 bases between. CDR1 is SGHVS, CDR2 FQNEAQ, per germline.

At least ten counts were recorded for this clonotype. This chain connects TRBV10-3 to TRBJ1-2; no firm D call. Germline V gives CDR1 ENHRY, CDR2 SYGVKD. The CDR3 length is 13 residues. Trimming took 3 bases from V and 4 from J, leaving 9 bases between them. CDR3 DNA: TGTGCCATCAGTGAATTTCTTGTCTATGGCTACACCTTC. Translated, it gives CAISEFLVYGYTF.

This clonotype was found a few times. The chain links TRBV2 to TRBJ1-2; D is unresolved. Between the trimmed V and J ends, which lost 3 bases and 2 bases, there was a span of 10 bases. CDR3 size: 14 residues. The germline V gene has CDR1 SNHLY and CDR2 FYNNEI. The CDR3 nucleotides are TGTGCCAGCAGTGATCGAAGGGTCAACTATGGCTACACCTTC. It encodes CASSDRRVNYGYTF.

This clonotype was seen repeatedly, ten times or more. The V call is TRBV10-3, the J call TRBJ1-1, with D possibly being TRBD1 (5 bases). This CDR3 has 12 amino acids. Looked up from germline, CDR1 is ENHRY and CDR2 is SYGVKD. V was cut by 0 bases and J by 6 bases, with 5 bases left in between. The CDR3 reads CAISESGAEAFF. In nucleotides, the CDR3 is TGTGCCATCAGTGAGTCGGGGGCTGAAGCTTTCTTT.

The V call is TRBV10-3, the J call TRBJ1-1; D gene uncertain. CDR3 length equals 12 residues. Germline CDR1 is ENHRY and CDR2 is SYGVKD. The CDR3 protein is CTTGSWNTEAFF. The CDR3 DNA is TGTACCACCGGAAGTTGGAACACTGAAGCTTTCTTT.

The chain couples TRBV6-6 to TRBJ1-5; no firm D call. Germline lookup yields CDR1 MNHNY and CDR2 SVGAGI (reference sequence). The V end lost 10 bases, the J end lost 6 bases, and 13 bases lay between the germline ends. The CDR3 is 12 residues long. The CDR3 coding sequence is TGTGCCATCAAGAGTTTGGGTCAGCCCCAGCATTTT. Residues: CAIKSLGQPQHF.

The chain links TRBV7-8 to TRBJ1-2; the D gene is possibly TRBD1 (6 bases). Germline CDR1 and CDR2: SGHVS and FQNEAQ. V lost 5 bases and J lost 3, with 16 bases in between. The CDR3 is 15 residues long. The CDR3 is CASSPGVGGYYGYTF. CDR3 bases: TGTGCCAGCAGCCCGGGGGTGGGGGGCTACTATGGCTACACCTTC.

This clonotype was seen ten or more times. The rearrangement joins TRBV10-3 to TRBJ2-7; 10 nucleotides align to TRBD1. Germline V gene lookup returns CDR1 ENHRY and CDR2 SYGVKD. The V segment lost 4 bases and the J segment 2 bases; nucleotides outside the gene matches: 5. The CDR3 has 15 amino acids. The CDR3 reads CAISGTGTGAYEQYF. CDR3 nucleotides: TGTGCCATCAGTGGAACCGGGACAGGGGCCTACGAGCAGTACTTC.

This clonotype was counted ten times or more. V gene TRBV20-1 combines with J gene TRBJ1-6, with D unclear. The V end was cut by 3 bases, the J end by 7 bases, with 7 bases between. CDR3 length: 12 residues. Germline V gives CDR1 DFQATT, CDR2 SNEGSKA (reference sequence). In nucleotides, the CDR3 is TGCAGTGCTAGCGCGGGGAATTCACCCCTCCACTTT. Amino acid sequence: CSASAGNSPLHF.

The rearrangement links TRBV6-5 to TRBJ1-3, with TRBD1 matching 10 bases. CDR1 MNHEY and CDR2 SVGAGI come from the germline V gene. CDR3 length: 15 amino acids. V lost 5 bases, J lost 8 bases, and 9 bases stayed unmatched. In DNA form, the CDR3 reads TGTGCCAGCAGTCTCGCCGGGACAGGGGATTACACCATATATTTT. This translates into CASSLAGTGDYTIYF.

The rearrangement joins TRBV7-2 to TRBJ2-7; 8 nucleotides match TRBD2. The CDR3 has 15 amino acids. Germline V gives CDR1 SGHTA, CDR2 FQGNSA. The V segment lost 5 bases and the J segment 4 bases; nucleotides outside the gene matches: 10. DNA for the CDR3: TGTGCCAGCAGCCAAGGAATAGCGGGATCGTACGAGCAGTACTTC. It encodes CASSQGIAGSYEQYF. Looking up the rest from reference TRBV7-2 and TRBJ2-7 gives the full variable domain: GAGVSQSPSNKVTEKGKDVELRCDPISGHTALYWYRQSLGQGLEFLIYFQGNSAPDKSGLPSDRFSAERTGGSVSTLTIQRTQQEDSAVYLCASSQGIAGSYEQYFGPGTRLTVT.

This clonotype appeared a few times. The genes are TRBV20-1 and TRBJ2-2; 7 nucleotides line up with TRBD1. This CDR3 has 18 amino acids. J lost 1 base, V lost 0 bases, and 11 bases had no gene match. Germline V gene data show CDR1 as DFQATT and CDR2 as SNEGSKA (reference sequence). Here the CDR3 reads CSARDYSSRTGNTGELFF. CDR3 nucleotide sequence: TGCAGTGCTAGAGATTACAGTTCTCGGACAGGGAACACCGGGGAGCTGTTTTTT.

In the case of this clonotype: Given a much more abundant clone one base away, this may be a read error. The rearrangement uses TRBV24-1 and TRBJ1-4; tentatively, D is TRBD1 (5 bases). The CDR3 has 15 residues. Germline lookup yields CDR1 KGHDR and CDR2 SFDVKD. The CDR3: CAASDPREANEKLFF. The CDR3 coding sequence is TGTGCCGCCAGTGATCCCAGGGAGGCTAATGAAAAACTGTTTTTT.